The rows below give T cell receptor beta chains drawn from one sample of a study of identical twins. A single record per CDR3 protein comes from TCRdb applying MiXCR to the 5' RACE reads. The data hold 520,000 or so distinct CDR3 sequences, with 20% to 25% observed a single time. These data also featured in a second study, about T cells expressing NK-cell markers.

The specimen was CD4+ T cells sorted from blood. All receptors come from a woman between 18 and 30 years old in good health. Both conserved end residues are part of each CDR3. D genes are given only for firm matches. A row's size may be missing; if present it is once, few, many or a size class.

TRBJ2-1	TRBD2	TRBV29-1	many	CSVRALAGGLNEQFF	TGCAGCGTTCGGGCGTTAGCGGGAGGGCTCAATGAGCAGTTCTTC
TRBJ1-5	NA	TRBV19	NA	CASSERDQPQHF	TGTGCCAGTAGTGAGCGAGATCAGCCCCAGCATTTT
TRBJ2-5	TRBD2	TRBV29-1	few	CSVGGSGETQYF	TGCAGCGTTGGCGGGAGTGGAGAGACCCAGTACTTC
TRBJ1-1	NA	TRBV5-1	few	CASSPFTQGLSEAFF	TGCGCCAGCAGCCCCTTCACCCAGGGACTTTCTGAAGCTTTCTTT
TRBJ2-1	TRBD2	TRBV12-3/TRBV12-4	NA	CATCLGTSGGPSSYNEQFF	TGTGCCACCTGTTTAGGGACTAGCGGGGGCCCGAGCTCCTACAATGAGCAGTTCTTC
TRBJ2-1	TRBD2	TRBV3-1	few	CASSQPRLAGNEQFF	TGTGCCAGCAGCCAGCCCCGACTAGCGGGCAATGAGCAGTTCTTC
TRBJ2-3	NA	TRBV7-3	NA	CASSLTGSNQGRDTQYF	TGTGCCAGCAGCTTAACGGGGAGTAATCAAGGGAGAGATACGCAGTATTTT
TRBJ2-7	NA	TRBV3-1	many	CASGGTAYEQYF	TGTGCCAGCGGGGGGACGGCCTACGAGCAGTACTTC
TRBJ1-6	TRBD1	TRBV19	NA	CASSKASDRGNNSPLHF	TGTGCCAGTAGTAAAGCCTCCGACAGGGGGAATAATTCACCCCTCCACTTT
TRBJ2-1	TRBD1	TRBV5-1	NA	CASSRPGTVGLNEQFF	TGCGCCAGCAGCCGCCCCGGGACAGTGGGCCTCAATGAGCAGTTCTTC
TRBJ1-2	TRBD1	TRBV6-1	NA	CASSAYRDRYGYTF	TGTGCCAGCAGTGCCTATAGGGACAGATATGGCTACACCTTC
TRBJ2-2	NA	TRBV7-6	NA	CASRIAGSSKTGELFF	TGTGCCAGCAGGATTGCAGGGAGCTCGAAAACCGGGGAGCTGTTTTTT
TRBJ1-5	NA	TRBV10-3	few	CAISGGPGEENQPQHF	TGTGCCATCAGTGGAGGCCCAGGGGAGGAAAATCAGCCCCAGCATTTT
TRBJ1-1	NA	TRBV12-5	few	CASGLTGNTEAFF	TGTGCTAGTGGTTTAACCGGAAACACTGAAGCTTTCTTT
TRBJ1-1	NA	TRBV12-3/TRBV12-4	few	CASSFYQNTEAFF	TGTGCCAGCAGTTTCTACCAGAACACTGAAGCTTTCTTT
TRBJ2-5	NA	TRBV20-1	few	CSARLKTQYF	TGCAGTGCGAGATTGAAGACCCAGTACTTC
TRBJ1-1	NA	TRBV20-1	NA	CSVSRQNTEAFF	TGCAGTGTTTCACGACAGAACACTGAAGCTTTCTTT
TRBJ1-1	NA	TRBV6-1	few	CASRAGIMNTEAFF	TGTGCCAGCAGGGCGGGAATTATGAACACTGAAGCTTTCTTT
TRBJ2-5	NA	TRBV15	NA	CATSSSYFKETQYF	TGTGCCACCAGCAGTTCTTACTTCAAAGAGACCCAGTACTTC
TRBJ2-5	TRBD2	TRBV12-3/TRBV12-4	NA	CASSNGLAGQETQYF	TGTGCCAGCAGCAACGGACTAGCGGGGCAAGAGACCCAGTACTTC
TRBJ2-7	TRBD1	TRBV11-1	NA	CASSLGPDRGLGTYEQYF	TGTGCCAGCAGCTTAGGTCCCGACAGGGGCCTAGGGACCTACGAGCAGTACTTC
TRBJ2-6	TRBD1	TRBV6-1	NA	CASNRGAGANVLTF	TGTGCCAGCAACAGGGGGGCTGGGGCCAACGTCCTGACTTTC
TRBJ1-2	NA	TRBV5-8	NA	CASSLGLSGGYTF	TGTGCCAGCAGCTTGGGACTTTCAGGAGGCTACACCTTC
TRBJ2-2	NA	TRBV7-2	few	CASSSQTGELFF	TGTGCCAGCAGCTCCCAAACCGGGGAGCTGTTTTTT
TRBJ2-4	TRBD1	TRBV12-3/TRBV12-4	few	CASSSMGTGSIQYF	TGTGCCAGCAGTTCCATGGGGACAGGGTCCATTCAGTACTTC
TRBJ2-2	TRBD2	TRBV6-1	few	CASRGLAAYTGELFF	TGTGCCAGCAGGGGACTAGCGGCCTACACCGGGGAGCTGTTTTTT
TRBJ1-2	NA	TRBV6-5	NA	CASRTGTRGYTF	TGTGCCAGCAGAACCGGGACACGAGGCTACACCTTC
TRBJ2-1	NA	TRBV12-3/TRBV12-4	many	CASSSWGQGDEQFF	TGTGCCAGCAGCTCTTGGGGCCAGGGCGATGAGCAGTTCTTC
TRBJ2-4	NA	TRBV5-6	many	CASSTTKNIQYF	TGTGCCAGCAGCACTACCAAAAACATTCAGTACTTC
TRBJ1-1	TRBD1	TRBV5-4	NA	CASSLNRGTQAFF	TGTGCCAGCAGCTTGAACAGGGGGACACAAGCTTTCTTT
TRBJ1-1	TRBD1	TRBV9	NA	CASSASYRDSEAFF	TGTGCCAGCAGCGCCAGTTACCGGGACAGTGAAGCTTTCTTT
TRBJ2-5	NA	TRBV5-1	few	CASSTQRLQETQYF	TGCGCCAGCAGCACGCAGAGACTCCAAGAGACCCAGTACTTC
TRBJ1-1	TRBD1	TRBV6-5	NA	CASSYGGGSRAEAFF	TGTGCCAGCAGTTACGGAGGGGGCAGTCGGGCTGAAGCTTTCTTT
TRBJ2-2	NA	TRBV6-5	NA	CASKYCTPGSCFF	NA
TRBJ2-1	NA	TRBV10-3	many	CAIQDTGKQFF	TGTGCCATCCAAGACACGGGAAAGCAGTTCTTC
TRBJ2-7	NA	TRBV5-1	NA	CASSLGPTEVNEQYF	TGCGCCAGCAGCTTGGGACCGACTGAAGTTAACGAGCAGTACTTC
TRBJ2-7	TRBD2	TRBV20-1	few	CSARGTSGASYEQYF	TGCAGTGCTAGGGGGACTAGCGGGGCCTCCTACGAGCAGTACTTC
TRBJ1-2	NA	TRBV20-1	few	CSARAAINYGYTF	TGCAGTGCTAGAGCGGCAATTAACTATGGCTACACCTTC
TRBJ2-1	TRBD2	TRBV15	many	CATTDQIRLAGREQFF	TGTGCCACCACCGATCAAATTAGGCTAGCGGGGCGTGAGCAGTTCTTC
TRBJ2-1	TRBD1	TRBV10-3	NA	CAISRDRGPLNEQFF	TGTGCCATCAGTAGAGACAGGGGCCCTCTCAATGAGCAGTTCTTC
TRBJ2-5	TRBD2	TRBV20-1	NA	CSASPSGSMKTQYF	TGCAGTGCTAGCCCTAGCGGGAGTATGAAGACCCAGTACTTC
TRBJ2-7	TRBD2	TRBV20-1	many	CSARYIREGYEQYF	TGCAGTGCTAGATACATTCGGGAGGGCTACGAGCAGTACTTC
TRBJ2-3	NA	TRBV10-3	NA	CATRTDSTDTQYF	TGTGCCACCCGCACAGATAGCACAGATACGCAGTATTTT
TRBJ2-6	TRBD2	TRBV10-3	few	CAISELGGSGANVLTF	TGTGCCATCAGTGAGTTGGGCGGGAGTGGGGCCAACGTCCTGACTTTC
TRBJ2-1	NA	TRBV7-2	few	CASSLNHMGYYNEQFF	TGTGCCAGCAGCTTAAATCACATGGGTTACTACAATGAGCAGTTCTTC
TRBJ1-1	TRBD1	TRBV7-2	NA	CASSLLWTGKSEAFF	TGTGCCAGCAGCTTGTTATGGACAGGGAAGTCTGAAGCTTTCTTT
TRBJ2-5	NA	TRBV6-1	few	CASTPDLQRVEETQYF	TGTGCCAGCACCCCAGACCTCCAGCGGGTTGAAGAGACCCAGTACTTC
TRBJ2-1	TRBD2	TRBV3-1	many	CASSLLAGGREQFF	TGTGCCAGCAGCCTACTAGCGGGGGGGCGTGAGCAGTTCTTC
TRBJ2-3	NA	TRBV20-1	NA	CSARAGFTDSQYF	TGCAGTGCTAGAGCGGGTTTCACAGATTCGCAGTATTTT
TRBJ1-5	NA	TRBV20-1	few	CSARGTRDQPQHF	TGCAGTGCGAGAGGGACAAGAGATCAGCCCCAGCATTTT
TRBJ2-7	NA	TRBV15	few	CATSRRLKTSIPHEQYF	TGTGCCACCAGCAGAAGGTTGAAGACTAGTATTCCCCACGAGCAGTACTTC
TRBJ2-6	NA	TRBV12-3/TRBV12-4	NA	CASSLGRGGPGANVLTF	TGTGCCAGCAGTTTGGGAAGGGGGGGACCTGGGGCCAACGTCCTGACTTTC
TRBJ2-5	NA	TRBV9	NA	CASSPYPGTPEQETQYF	TGTGCCAGCAGCCCCTACCCCGGGACACCGGAACAAGAGACCCAGTACTTC
TRBJ1-4	NA	TRBV4-2	few	CASSQDRRWLATNEKLFF	TGTGCCAGCAGCCAAGATAGGCGGTGGCTTGCAACTAATGAAAAACTGTTTTTT
TRBJ2-3	TRBD2	TRBV7-9	NA	CASSQGDGAGPTDTQYF	TGTGCCAGCAGTCAAGGGGACGGAGCGGGACCCACAGATACGCAGTATTTT
TRBJ2-4	NA	TRBV20-1	NA	CSARGGVVAKNIQYF	TGCAGTGCTAGAGGGGGGGTCGTAGCCAAAAACATTCAGTACTTC
TRBJ1-1	NA	TRBV12-3/TRBV12-4	NA	CASSLSGIEAFF	TGTGCCAGCAGTTTGTCCGGGATAGAAGCTTTCTTT
TRBJ2-1	TRBD2	TRBV20-1	few	CSASQLAGNYNEQFF	TGCAGTGCTAGCCAACTAGCGGGGAACTACAATGAGCAGTTCTTC
TRBJ2-5	NA	TRBV4-3	few	CASSSRVGLETQYF	TGCGCCAGCAGCTCCCGCGTTGGGTTAGAGACCCAGTACTTC
TRBJ1-5	NA	TRBV7-6	few	CASSLSPFSNQPQHF	TGTGCCAGCAGCTTAAGCCCGTTTAGCAATCAGCCCCAGCATTTT